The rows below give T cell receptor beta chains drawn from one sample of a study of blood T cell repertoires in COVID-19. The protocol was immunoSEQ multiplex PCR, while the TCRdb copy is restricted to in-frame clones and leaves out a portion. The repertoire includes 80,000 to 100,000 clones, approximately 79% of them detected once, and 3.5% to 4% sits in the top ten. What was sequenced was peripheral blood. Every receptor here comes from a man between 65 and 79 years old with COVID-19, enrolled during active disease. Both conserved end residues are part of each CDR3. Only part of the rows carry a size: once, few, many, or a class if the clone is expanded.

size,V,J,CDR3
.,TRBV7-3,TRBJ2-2,CASSLKGVGGGYTGELFF
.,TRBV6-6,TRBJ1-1,CASSTYRGPTEAFF
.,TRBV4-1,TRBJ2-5,CASSQGAAGTPVETQYF
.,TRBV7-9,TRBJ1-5,CASSVTGTQPQHF
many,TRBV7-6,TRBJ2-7,CASSLGGGLPSYEQYF
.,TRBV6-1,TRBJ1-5,CASSEPQGDWGQPQHF
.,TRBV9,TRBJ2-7,CASSVGSSGSYEQYF
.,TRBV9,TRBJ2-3,CASSVGQVSTDTQYF
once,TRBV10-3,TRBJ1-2,CAISKGQGGGSYGYTF
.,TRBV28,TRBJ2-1,CASSLRQGAPLFGFF
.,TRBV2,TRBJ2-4,CASSLLAGSGIQYF
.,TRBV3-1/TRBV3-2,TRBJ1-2,CASSQGSRATYGYTF
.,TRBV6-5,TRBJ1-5,CASTQPRQGAQPQHF
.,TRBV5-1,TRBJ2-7,CASSYRDISYEQYF
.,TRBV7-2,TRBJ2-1,CASSLGGGRGPSYNEQFF
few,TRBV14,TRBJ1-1,CASSQVGGSTEAFF
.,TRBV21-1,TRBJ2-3,CASSNNRNGTGADSGRVSDTQYF
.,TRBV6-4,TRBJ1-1,CASSRGLNTEAFF
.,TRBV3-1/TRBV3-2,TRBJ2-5,CASSRPRQGAGRETQYF
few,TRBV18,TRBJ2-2,CASSPKGQGNGELFF
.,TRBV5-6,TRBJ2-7,CASSLYSLYEQYF
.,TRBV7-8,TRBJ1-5,CASSRRQGDGNQPQHF
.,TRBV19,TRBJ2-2,CASSIGPNTGELFF
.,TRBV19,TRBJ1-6,CASRNSNSPLHF
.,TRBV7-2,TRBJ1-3,CASSFQGSGNTIYF
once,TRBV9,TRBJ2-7,CASSVGGGLSDEQYF
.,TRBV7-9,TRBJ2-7,CASSLVERLAGDEQYF
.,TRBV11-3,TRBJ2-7,CASSPGTDYEQYF
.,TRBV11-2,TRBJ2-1,CASRDWGERYNEQFF
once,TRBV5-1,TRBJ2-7,CASSLRQGKGYEQYF
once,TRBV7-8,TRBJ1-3,CASRLYSGNTIYF
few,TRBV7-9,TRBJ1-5,CASSRTDSNQPQHF
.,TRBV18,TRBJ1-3,CASSPRASGSGNTIYF
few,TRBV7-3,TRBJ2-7,CASSTFYEQYF
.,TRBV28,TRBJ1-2,CASSLTGGTISYTF
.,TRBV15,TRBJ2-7,CATSRAPGQHYEQYF
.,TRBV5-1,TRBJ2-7,CASSRQGLSGPSSYEQYF
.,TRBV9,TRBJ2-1,CASSVVPGYNEQFF
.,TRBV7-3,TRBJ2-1,CASSLTVSASYNEQFF
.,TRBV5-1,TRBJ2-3,CASSLDGDSRTDTQYF
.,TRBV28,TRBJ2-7,CASSLFGRAHEQYF
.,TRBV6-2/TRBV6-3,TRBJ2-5,CASSNQDRVLETQYF
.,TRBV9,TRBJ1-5,CASSVMGGDQPQHF
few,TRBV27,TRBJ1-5,CASSLFGTGDGQPQHF
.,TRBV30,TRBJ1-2,CAWRDPGQGYGYTF
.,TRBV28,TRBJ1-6,CASSNGQGVASSPLHF
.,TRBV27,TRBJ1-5,CASSLGTGSNRNQPQHF
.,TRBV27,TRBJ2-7,CASSLVPAVYEQYF
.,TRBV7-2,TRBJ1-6,CASSLGLTGGSPLHF
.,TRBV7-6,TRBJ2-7,CASSLTGMGAEGTSYEQYF
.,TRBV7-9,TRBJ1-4,CASSFMSQITTNEKLFF
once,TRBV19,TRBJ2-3,CASSPATRTDTQYF
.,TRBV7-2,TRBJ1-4,CASSSGGGEKLFF
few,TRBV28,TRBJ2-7,CASSLGLYPYEQYF
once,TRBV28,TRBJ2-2,CASSRPGHGELFF
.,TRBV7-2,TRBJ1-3,CASTQGLSGNTIYF
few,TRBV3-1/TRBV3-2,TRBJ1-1,CASSLSGTGVNTEAFF
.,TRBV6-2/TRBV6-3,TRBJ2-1,CASSPHESGAYNEQFF